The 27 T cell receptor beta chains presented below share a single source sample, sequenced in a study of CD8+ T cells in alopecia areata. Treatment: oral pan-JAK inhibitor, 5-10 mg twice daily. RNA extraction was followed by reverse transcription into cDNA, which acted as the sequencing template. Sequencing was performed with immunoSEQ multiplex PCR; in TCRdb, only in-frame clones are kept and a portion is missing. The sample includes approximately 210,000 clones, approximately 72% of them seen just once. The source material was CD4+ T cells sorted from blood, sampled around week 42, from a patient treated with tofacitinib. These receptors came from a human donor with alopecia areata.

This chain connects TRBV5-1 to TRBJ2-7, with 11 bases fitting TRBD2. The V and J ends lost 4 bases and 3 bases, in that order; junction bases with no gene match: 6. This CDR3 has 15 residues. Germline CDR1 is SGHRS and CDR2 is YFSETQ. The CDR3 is CASSATSGDYYEQYF. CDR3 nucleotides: TGCGCCAGCAGCGCGACTAGCGGGGATTACTACGAGCAGTACTTC.

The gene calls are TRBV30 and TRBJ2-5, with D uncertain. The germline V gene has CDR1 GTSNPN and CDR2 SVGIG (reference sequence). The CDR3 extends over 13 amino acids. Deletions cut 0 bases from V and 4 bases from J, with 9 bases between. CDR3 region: CAWSVQQRETQYF. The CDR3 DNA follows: TGTGCCTGGAGTGTACAGCAGCGAGAGACCCAGTACTTC.

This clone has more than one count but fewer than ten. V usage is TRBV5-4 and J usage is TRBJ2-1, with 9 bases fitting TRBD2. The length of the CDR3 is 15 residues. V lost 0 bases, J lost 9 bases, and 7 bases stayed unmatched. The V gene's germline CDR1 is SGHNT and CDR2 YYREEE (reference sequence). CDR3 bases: TGTGCCAGCAGCTTGGCCGGGCGGGGGGGCTCTGAGCAGTTCTTC. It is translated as CASSLAGRGGSEQFF. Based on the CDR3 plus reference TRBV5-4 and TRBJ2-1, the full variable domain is ETGVTQSPTHLIKTRGQQVTLRCSSQSGHNTVSWYQQALGQGPQFIFQYYREEENGRGNFPPRFSGLQFPNYSSELNVNALELDDSALYLCASSLAGRGGSEQFFGPGTRLTVL.

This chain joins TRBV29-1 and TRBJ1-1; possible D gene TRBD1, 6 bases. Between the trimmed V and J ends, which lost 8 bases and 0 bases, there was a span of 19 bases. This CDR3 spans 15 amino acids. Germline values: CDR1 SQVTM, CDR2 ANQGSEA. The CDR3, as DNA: TGCAGCTCAAGGGGGGACGGCCGTATGAACACTGAAGCTTTCTTT. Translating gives CSSRGDGRMNTEAFF.

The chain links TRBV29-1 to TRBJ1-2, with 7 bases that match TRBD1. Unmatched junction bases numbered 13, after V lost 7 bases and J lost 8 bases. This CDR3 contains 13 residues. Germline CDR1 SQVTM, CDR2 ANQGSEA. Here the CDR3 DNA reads TGCAGCGCGACGACAGGGAGTGGGCAGGGCTACACCTTC. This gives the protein CSATTGSGQGYTF.

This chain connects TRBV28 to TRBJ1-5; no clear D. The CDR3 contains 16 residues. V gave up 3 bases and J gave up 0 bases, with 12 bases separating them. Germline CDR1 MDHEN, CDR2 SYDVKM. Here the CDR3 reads CASSFFSLGSNQPQHF. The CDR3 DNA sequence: TGTGCCAGCAGTTTCTTTTCTTTGGGTAGCAATCAGCCCCAGCATTTT.

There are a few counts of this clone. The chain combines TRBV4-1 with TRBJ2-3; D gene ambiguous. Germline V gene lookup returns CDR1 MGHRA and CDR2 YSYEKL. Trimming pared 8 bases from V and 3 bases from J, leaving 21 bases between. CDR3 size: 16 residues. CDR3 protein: CASAFDRARKTDTQYF. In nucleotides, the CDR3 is TGCGCCAGCGCCTTTGACCGGGCGCGAAAAACAGATACGCAGTATTTT.

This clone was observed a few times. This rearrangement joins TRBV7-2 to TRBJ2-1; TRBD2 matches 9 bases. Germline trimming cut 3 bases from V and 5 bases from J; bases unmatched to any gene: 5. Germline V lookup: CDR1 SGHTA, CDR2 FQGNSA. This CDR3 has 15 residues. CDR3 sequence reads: CASSFRGGAHNEQFF. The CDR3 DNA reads TGTGCCAGCAGCTTTCGCGGGGGGGCTCACAATGAGCAGTTCTTC.

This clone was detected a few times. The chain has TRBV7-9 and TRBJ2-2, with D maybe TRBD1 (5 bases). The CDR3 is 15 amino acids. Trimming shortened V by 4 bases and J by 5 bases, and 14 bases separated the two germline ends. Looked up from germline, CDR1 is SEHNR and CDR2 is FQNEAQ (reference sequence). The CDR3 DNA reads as TGTGCCAGCAGCTCCGGAAACCAGGGTACCGGGGAGCTGTTTTTT. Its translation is CASSSGNQGTGELFF. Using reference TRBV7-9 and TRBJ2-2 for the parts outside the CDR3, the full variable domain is DTGVSQNPRHKITKRGQNVTFRCDPISEHNRLYWYRQTLGQGPEFLTYFQNEAQLEKSRLLSDRFSAERPKGSFSTLEIQRTEQGDSAMYLCASSSGNQGTGELFFGEGSRLTVL.

The chain's CDR3 is CASRRTPDRDQPQHF. The CDR3 DNA reads TGCGCCAGCAGGCGCACTCCGGACAGGGATCAGCCCCAGCATTTT. This chain uses TRBV5-1 with TRBJ1-5; 8 nucleotides match TRBD1. Germline trimming cut 5 bases from V and 5 bases from J; bases unmatched to any gene: 9. Germline assignment: CDR1 SGHRS and CDR2 YFSETQ. The CDR3 is 15 amino acids.

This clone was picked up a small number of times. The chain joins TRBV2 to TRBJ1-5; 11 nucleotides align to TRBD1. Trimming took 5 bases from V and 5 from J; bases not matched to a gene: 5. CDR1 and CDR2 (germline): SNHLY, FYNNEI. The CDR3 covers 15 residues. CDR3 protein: CASSRDRGEYQPQHF. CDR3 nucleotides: TGTGCCAGCAGTCGGGACAGGGGGGAGTATCAGCCCCAGCATTTT.

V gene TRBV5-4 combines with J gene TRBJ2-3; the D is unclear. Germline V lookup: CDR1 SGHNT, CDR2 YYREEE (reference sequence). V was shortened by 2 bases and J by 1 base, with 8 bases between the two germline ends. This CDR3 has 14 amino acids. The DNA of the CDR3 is TGTGCCAGCAGCTTTGGCCAGCGCACAGATACGCAGTATTTT. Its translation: CASSFGQRTDTQYF.

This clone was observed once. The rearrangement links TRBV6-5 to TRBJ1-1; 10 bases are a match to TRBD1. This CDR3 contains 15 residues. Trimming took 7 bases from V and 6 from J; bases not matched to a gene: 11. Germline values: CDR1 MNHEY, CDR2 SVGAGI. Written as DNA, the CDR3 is TGTGCCAGCAATCCCACCGGGACAGGGGACGCTGAAGCTTTCTTT. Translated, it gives CASNPTGTGDAEAFF.

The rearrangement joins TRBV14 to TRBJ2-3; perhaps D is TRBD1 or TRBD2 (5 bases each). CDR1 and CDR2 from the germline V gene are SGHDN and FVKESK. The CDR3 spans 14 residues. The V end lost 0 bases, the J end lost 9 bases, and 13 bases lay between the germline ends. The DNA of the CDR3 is TGTGCCAGCAGCCAAGACCGTGGGGGAGTGACGCAGTATTTT. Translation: CASSQDRGGVTQYF.

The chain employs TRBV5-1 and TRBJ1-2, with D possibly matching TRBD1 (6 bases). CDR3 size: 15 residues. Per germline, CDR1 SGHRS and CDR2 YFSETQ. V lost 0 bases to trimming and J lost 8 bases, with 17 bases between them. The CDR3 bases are TGCGCCAGCAGCTTGGTGGTGCGGGGGGCGGAAGGCTACACCTTC. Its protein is CASSLVVRGAEGYTF.

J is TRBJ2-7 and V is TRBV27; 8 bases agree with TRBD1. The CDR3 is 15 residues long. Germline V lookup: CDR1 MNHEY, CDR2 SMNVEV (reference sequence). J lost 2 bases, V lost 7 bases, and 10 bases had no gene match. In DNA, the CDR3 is TGTGCCAGCACTCCCCAGGGGGCGAGGACCTACGAGCAGTACTTC. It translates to CASTPQGARTYEQYF.

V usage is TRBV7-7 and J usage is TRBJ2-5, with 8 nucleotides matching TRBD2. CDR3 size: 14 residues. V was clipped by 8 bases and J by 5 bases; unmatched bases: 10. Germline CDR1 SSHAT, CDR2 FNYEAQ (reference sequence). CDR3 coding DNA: TGTGCCAGCGGAACCGGGACTAGGCACGAGACCCAGTACTTC. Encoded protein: CASGTGTRHETQYF. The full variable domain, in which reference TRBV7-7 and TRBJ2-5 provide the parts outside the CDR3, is GAGVSQSPRYKVTKRGQDVTLRCDPISSHATLYWYQQALGQGPEFLTYFNYEAQPDKSGLPSDRFSAERPEGSISTLTIQRTEQRDSAMYRCASGTGTRHETQYFGPGTRLLVL.

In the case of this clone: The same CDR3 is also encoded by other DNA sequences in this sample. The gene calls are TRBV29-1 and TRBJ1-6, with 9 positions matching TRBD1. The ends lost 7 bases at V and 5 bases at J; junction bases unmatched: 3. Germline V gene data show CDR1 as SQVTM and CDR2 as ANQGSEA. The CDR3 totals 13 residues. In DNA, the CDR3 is TGCAGCGCCCGGACAGGGGATAATTCACCCCTCCACTTT. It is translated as CSARTGDNSPLHF.

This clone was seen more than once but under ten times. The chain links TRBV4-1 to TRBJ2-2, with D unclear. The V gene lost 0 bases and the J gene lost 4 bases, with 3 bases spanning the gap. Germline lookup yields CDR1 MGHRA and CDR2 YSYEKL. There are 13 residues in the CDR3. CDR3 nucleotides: TGCGCCAGCAGCCAAGAGGTCACCGGGGAGCTGTTTTTT. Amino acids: CASSQEVTGELFF.

CDR3 sequence reads: CATSTRPQNTEAFF. CDR3 bases: TGCGCCACCTCAACTAGGCCCCAGAACACTGAAGCTTTCTTT. The chain uses TRBV5-1 and TRBJ1-1; D remains unclear. This CDR3 has 14 amino acids. The germline V and J ends were trimmed by 9 bases and 1 base, with 16 bases remaining between them. The germline gives CDR1 SGHRS, CDR2 YFSETQ. Together with reference TRBV5-1 and TRBJ1-1, the CDR3 gives the full variable domain: KAGVTQTPRYLIKTRGQQVTLSCSPISGHRSVSWYQQTPGQGLQFLFEYFSETQRNKGNFPGRFSGRQFSNSRSEMNVSTLELGDSALYLCATSTRPQNTEAFFGQGTRLTVV.

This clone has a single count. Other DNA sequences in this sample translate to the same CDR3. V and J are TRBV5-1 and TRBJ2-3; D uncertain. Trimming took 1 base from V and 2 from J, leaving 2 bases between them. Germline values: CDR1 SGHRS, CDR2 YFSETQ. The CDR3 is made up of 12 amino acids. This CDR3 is CASSLPTDTQYF. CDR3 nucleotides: TGCGCCAGCAGCTTGCCCACAGATACGCAGTATTTT.

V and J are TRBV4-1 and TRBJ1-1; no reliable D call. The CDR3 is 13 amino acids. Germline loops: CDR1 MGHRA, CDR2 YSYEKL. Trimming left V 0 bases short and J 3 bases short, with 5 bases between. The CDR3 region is CASSQDSYTEAFF. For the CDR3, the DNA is TGCGCCAGCAGCCAAGACAGCTACACTGAAGCTTTCTTT.

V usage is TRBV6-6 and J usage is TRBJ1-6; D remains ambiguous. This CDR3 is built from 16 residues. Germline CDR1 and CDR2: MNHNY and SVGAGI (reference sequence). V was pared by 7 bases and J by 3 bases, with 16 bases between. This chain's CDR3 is CASKGYVDSYNSPLHF. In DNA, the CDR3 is TGTGCCAGCAAAGGATACGTGGATAGCTATAATTCACCCCTCCACTTT.

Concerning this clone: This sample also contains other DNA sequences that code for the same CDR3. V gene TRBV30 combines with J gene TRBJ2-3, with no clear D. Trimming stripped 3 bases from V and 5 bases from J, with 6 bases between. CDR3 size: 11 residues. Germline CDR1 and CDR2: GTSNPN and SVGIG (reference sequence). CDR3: CAWSAKDTQYF. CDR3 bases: TGTGCCTGGAGCGCAAAAGATACGCAGTATTTT.

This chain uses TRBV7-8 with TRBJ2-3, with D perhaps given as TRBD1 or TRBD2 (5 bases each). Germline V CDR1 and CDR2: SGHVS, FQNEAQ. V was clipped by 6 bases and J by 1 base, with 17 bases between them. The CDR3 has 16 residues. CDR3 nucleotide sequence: TGTGCCAGCAGTTGGACACCCGGGGCCGGCACAGATACGCAGTATTTT. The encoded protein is CASSWTPGAGTDTQYF.

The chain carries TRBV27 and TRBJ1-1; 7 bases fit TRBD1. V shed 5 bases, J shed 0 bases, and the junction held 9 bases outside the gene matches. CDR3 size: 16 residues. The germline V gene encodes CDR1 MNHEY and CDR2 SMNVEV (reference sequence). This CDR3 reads CASSPRTGIMNTEAFF. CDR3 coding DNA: TGTGCCAGCAGTCCGCGGACAGGAATCATGAACACTGAAGCTTTCTTT.

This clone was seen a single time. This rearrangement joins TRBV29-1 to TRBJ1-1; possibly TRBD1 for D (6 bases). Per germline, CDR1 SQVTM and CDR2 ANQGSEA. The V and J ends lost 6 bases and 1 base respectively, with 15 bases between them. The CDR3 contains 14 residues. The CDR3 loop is CSVGMGAQNTEAFF. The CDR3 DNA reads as TGCAGCGTGGGGATGGGGGCTCAGAACACTGAAGCTTTCTTT.